These T cell receptor beta chains were read from a single sample in a study of CD8 T cells in ankylosing spondylitis. Each CDR3 protein is one row after TCRdb ran MiXCR on the 5' RACE reads. The sample carries approximately 150,000 distinct CDR3 sequences, around a third recorded once. What was sequenced was synovial fluid, either unsorted or a sorted T cell fraction (not recorded which). These TCRs come from a male donor with ankylosing spondylitis. CDR3s include the opening cysteine and the closing phenylalanine or tryptophan. D genes are given only for firm matches. Size is omitted from some rows. Given values are once, few, many or a class for expanded clones.

v_call	j_call	d_call	cdr3_length	clone_size	cdr3_aa	cdr3_nt
TRBV20-1	TRBJ2-1	TRBD2	15	.	CSAPLAGGLGNEQFF	TGCAGCGCCCCACTAGCGGGGGGGCTAGGCAATGAGCAGTTCTTC
TRBV5-1	TRBJ2-2	.	16	few	CASSSGLVVLGGELFF	TGCGCCAGCAGCTCTGGGCTGGTGGTCCTGGGCGGGGAGCTGTTTTTT
TRBV29-1	TRBJ2-4	TRBD1	16	.	CSVGGGQGVNKNIQYF	TGCAGCGTTGGGGGCGGACAGGGGGTCAACAAAAACATTCAGTACTTC
TRBV2	TRBJ1-1	TRBD1	14	many	CASSRQGAGTEAFF	TGTGCCAGCAGTCGACAGGGGGCTGGCACTGAAGCTTTCTTT
TRBV4-1	TRBJ1-5	TRBD1	17	many	CASSQDIRTGVAQPQHF	TGCGCCAGCAGCCAAGATATCAGGACAGGGGTTGCACAGCCCCAGCATTTT
TRBV30	TRBJ2-7	.	14	.	CAWTDDRFSYEQYF	TGTGCCTGGACCGACGACAGGTTCTCCTACGAGCAGTACTTC
TRBV7-8	TRBJ2-3	.	11	.	CASSQGGTQYF	TGTGCCAGCAGCCAGGGGGGTACGCAGTATTTT
TRBV7-9	TRBJ1-2	.	14	.	CASSLRQVDYGYTF	TGTGCCAGCAGCCTTCGACAGGTGGACTATGGCTACACCTTC
TRBV7-7	TRBJ2-5	.	15	few	CASSPYIGGQETQYF	TGTGCTAGCAGCCCATATATAGGGGGACAAGAGACCCAGTACTTC
TRBV4-3	TRBJ2-1	TRBD2	18	few	CASSQDRASGRAVNEQFF	TGCGCCAGCAGCCAAGATCGGGCTAGCGGGAGGGCCGTCAATGAGCAGTTCTTC
TRBV20-1	TRBJ2-5	.	15	few	CSATTGGGPGETQYF	TGCAGTGCTACCACTGGAGGGGGGCCGGGGGAGACCCAGTACTTC
TRBV6-1	TRBJ1-3	.	14	once	CASSLQISGNTIYF	TGTGCCAGCAGCCTACAGATTTCTGGAAACACCATATATTTT
TRBV7-2	TRBJ2-1	.	15	few	CASSLAGVAYNEQFF	TGTGCCAGCAGCTTAGCGGGCGTAGCCTACAATGAGCAGTTCTTC
TRBV5-1	TRBJ1-1	TRBD1	18	.	CASSLGRGTAYGDTEAFF	TGCGCCAGCAGCCTTGGGCGTGGGACAGCATATGGGGACACTGAAGCTTTCTTT
TRBV6-1	TRBJ1-2	.	13	many	CASSRIGGYGYTF	TGTGCCAGCAGTCGAATTGGGGGTTATGGCTACACCTTC
TRBV20-1	TRBJ2-2	TRBD2	17	many	CSARDPRGAGEKGELFF	TGCAGTGCTAGAGATCCCCGGGGAGCGGGAGAGAAGGGGGAGCTGTTTTTT
TRBV15	TRBJ2-7	TRBD1	15	.	CATSRGDRGINEQYF	TGTGCCACCAGCAGAGGAGACAGGGGTATCAACGAGCAGTACTTC
TRBV4-3	TRBJ1-1	TRBD1	14	.	CASSQGQGHTEAFF	TGCGCCAGCAGCCAAGGACAGGGGCACACTGAAGCTTTCTTT
TRBV9	TRBJ2-7	.	15	many	CASSVGGGAAYEQYF	TGTGCCAGCAGCGTAGGAGGGGGGGCAGCCTACGAGCAGTACTTC
TRBV12-3/TRBV12-4	TRBJ1-5	.	15	once	CASSLSGGAYQPQHF	TGTGCCAGCAGTTTAAGTGGGGGCGCATATCAGCCCCAGCATTTT
TRBV20-1	TRBJ2-7	TRBD2	14	.	CSAVTSGGSYEQYF	TGCAGTGCCGTGACTAGCGGGGGCTCCTACGAGCAGTACTTC
TRBV7-3	TRBJ1-4	.	13	few	CASSQGPDEKLFF	TGTGCCAGCAGCCAAGGGCCGGATGAAAAACTGTTTTTT
TRBV27	TRBJ1-1	.	15	.	CASREAGGPSSEAFF	TGTGCCAGCAGAGAAGCGGGGGGTCCTAGCTCTGAAGCTTTCTTT
TRBV20-1	TRBJ2-2	.	12	.	CSATPGRNELFF	TGCAGTGCTACCCCGGGACGGAACGAGCTGTTTTTT
TRBV5-5	TRBJ1-1	.	14	many	CASSPLVRGSGAFF	TGTGCCAGCAGCCCGCTCGTGAGAGGCTCTGGGGCTTTCTTT
TRBV20-1	TRBJ2-7	.	12	.	CSAPADTYEQYF	TGCAGTGCCCCTGCGGACACCTACGAGCAGTACTTC
TRBV3-1	TRBJ2-5	.	15	.	CASSPRSGIQETQYF	TGTGCCAGCAGCCCACGGTCCGGAATACAAGAGACCCAGTACTTC
TRBV5-6	TRBJ1-3	TRBD1	14	many	CASALQGAGNTIYF	TGTGCCAGCGCTCTGCAGGGGGCTGGAAACACCATATATTTT
TRBV27	TRBJ2-7	.	13	many	CASSPRPGEAQYF	TGTGCCAGCAGTCCCCGACCAGGGGAAGCCCAGTACTTC
TRBV9	TRBJ2-2	.	15	.	CASSQGPQEAGELFF	TGTGCCAGCAGCCAGGGACCCCAGGAGGCCGGGGAGCTGTTTTTT
TRBV5-1	TRBJ2-2	.	16	.	CASSLDRVSNTGELFF	TGCGCCAGCAGCTTGGACAGGGTGTCGAACACCGGGGAGCTGTTTTTT
TRBV18	TRBJ1-5	.	15	many	CASSPAGQPHQPQHF	TGTGCCAGCTCACCGGCCGGACAGCCCCATCAGCCCCAGCATTTT
TRBV6-2/TRBV6-3	TRBJ2-1	.	14	few	CASTRQFSYNEQFF	TGTGCCAGCACCAGACAGTTCTCCTACAATGAGCAGTTCTTC
TRBV7-9	TRBJ2-7	.	14	.	CASSLASRSYEQYF	TGTGCCAGCAGCTTAGCGTCACGCTCCTACGAGCAGTACTTC
TRBV3-1	TRBJ1-1	.	11	.	CASSMNTEAFF	TGTGCCAGCTCCATGAACACTGAAGCTTTCTTT
TRBV29-1	TRBJ2-7	.	13	.	CSVDAAGNYEQYF	TGCAGCGTTGATGCGGCAGGGAACTACGAGCAGTACTTC
TRBV12-3/TRBV12-4	TRBJ2-5	TRBD2	16	many	CASSSGLADFQETQYF	TGTGCCAGCAGTTCCGGACTAGCGGATTTCCAAGAGACCCAGTACTTC
TRBV2	TRBJ2-7	TRBD2	14	.	CATLEREGPYEQYF	TGTGCCACCCTTGAGCGGGAGGGTCCCTACGAGCAGTACTTC
TRBV28	TRBJ1-4	.	13	.	CASSYGTNEKLFF	TGTGCCAGCAGTTACGGGACTAATGAAAAACTGTTTTTT
TRBV10-3	TRBJ2-1	.	11	many	CATGRNNEQFF	TGTGCCACAGGCCGCAACAATGAGCAGTTCTTC
TRBV15	TRBJ2-3	TRBD1	16	.	CATNGGRTGGTDTQYF	TGTGCCACCAACGGAGGGAGGACAGGGGGAACAGATACGCAGTATTTT
TRBV7-2	TRBJ2-7	TRBD1	15	few	CASSLWGQGIVEQYF	TGTGCCAGCAGCTTATGGGGACAGGGGATCGTCGAGCAGTACTTC
TRBV12-3/TRBV12-4	TRBJ1-1	.	15	few	CASSKRGGLNTEAFF	TGTGCCAGCTCCAAGAGGGGGGGCTTGAACACTGAAGCTTTCTTT
TRBV6-2/TRBV6-3	TRBJ2-1	TRBD2	15	.	CASSGLAGVIYEQFF	TGTGCCAGCAGCGGACTAGCGGGAGTTATTTATGAGCAGTTCTTC
TRBV4-1	TRBJ1-5	.	14	.	CASSQAQENQPQHF	TGCGCCAGCAGCCAGGCGCAGGAAAATCAGCCCCAGCATTTT
TRBV20-1	TRBJ1-1	.	11	once	CSARDGTGAFF	TGCAGTGCTAGGGATGGGACCGGAGCTTTCTTT
TRBV28	TRBJ2-2	.	12	.	CASRRFSGELFF	TGTGCCAGCAGACGTTTTTCGGGGGAGCTGTTTTTT
TRBV21-1	TRBJ2-7	.	20	few	CASSTRCSVPGAEALYEQYF	TGTGCCAGCAGCACGCGATGCTCTGTGCCAGGGGCCGAAGCCCTCTACGAGCAGTACTTC
TRBV25-1	TRBJ2-7	TRBD2	15	once	CASSPPSGSSYEQYF	TGTGCCAGCAGCCCGCCTAGCGGGAGCTCCTACGAGCAGTACTTC
TRBV20-1	TRBJ2-2	.	15	many	CSARDTGINTGELFF	TGCAGTGCTAGAGATACGGGGATCAACACCGGGGAGCTGTTTTTT